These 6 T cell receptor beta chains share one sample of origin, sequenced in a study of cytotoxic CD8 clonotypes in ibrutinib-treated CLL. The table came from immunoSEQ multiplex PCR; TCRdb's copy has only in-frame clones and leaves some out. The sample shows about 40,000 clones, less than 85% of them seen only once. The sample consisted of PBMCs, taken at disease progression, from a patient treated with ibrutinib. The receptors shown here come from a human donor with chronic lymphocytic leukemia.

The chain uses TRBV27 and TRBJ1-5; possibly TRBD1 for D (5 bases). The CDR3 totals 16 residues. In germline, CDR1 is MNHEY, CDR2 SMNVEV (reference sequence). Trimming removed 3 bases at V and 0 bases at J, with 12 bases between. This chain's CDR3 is CASSLAGGYSNQPQHF. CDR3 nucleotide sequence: TGTGCCAGCAGTTTGGCGGGGGGGTATAGCAATCAGCCCCAGCATTTT.

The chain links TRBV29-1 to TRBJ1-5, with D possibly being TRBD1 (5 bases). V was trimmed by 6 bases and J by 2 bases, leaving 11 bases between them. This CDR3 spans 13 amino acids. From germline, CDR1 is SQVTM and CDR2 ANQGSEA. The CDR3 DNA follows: TGCAGCGTCGCGAGGGGCGGCAATCAGCCCCAGCATTTT. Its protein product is CSVARGGNQPQHF.

In DNA, the CDR3 is TGTGCCAGCAGCTCGACATTGGACAGGAACGACGAGCAGTACTTC. Its translation is CASSSTLDRNDEQYF. The chain recombines TRBV7-6 with TRBJ2-7; 7 bases line up with TRBD1. The CDR3 has 15 residues. In germline, CDR1 is SGHVS, CDR2 FNYEAQ. The trim removed 4 bases at V and 5 bases at J, leaving 11 bases unmatched.

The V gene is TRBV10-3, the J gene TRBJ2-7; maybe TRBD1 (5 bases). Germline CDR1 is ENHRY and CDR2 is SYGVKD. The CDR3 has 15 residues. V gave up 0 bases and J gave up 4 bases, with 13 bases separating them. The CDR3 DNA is TGTGCCATCAGTGAGTCTCAGGGTTCAGCTTACGAGCAGTACTTC. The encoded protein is CAISESQGSAYEQYF.

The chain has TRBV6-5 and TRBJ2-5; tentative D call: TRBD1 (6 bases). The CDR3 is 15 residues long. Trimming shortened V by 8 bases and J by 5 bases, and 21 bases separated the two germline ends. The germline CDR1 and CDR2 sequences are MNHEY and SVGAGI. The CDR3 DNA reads TGTGCCAGCCCCTCCGCCGTGGGGGCCTTGGAGACCCAGTACTTC. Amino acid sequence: CASPSAVGALETQYF.

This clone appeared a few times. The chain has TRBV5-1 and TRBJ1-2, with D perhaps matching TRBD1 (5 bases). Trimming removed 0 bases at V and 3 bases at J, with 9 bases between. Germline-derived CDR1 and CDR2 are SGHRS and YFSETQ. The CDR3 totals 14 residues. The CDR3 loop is CASSLGGQDYGYTF. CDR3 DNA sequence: TGCGCCAGCAGCTTGGGGGGCCAAGACTATGGCTACACCTTC. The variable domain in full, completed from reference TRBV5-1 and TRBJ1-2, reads KAGVTQTPRYLIKTRGQQVTLSCSPISGHRSVSWYQQTPGQGLQFLFEYFSETQRNKGNFPGRFSGRQFSNSRSEMNVSTLELGDSALYLCASSLGGQDYGYTFGSGTRLTVV.